Each of the 22 T cell receptor beta chains below was sequenced from the same sample in a study of beta chain features in type 1 diabetes. Findings and limits, study-wide: Among all four CD4+ subsets, Type 1 diabetes patients had TCRB CDR3s that were moderately but significantly shorter.

Reverse transcribing all isolated RNA meant expressed TCRB transcripts were sequenced. The table came from immunoSEQ multiplex PCR; TCRdb's copy has only in-frame clones and leaves some out. This table holds just under 150,000 clones, about 13% found once. Antigens for these TCRs are unknown. Sequencing was carried out using central memory CD4+ T cells from blood. The receptors originated from a man younger than 35 with type 1 diabetes.

This clone was counted ten times or more. The chain links TRBV6-5 to TRBJ2-3; 11 nucleotides match TRBD2. V lost 5 bases to trimming and J lost 5 bases; unmatched junction nucleotides: 3. Looked up from germline, CDR1 is MNHEY and CDR2 is SVGAGI. There are 14 residues in the CDR3. DNA for the CDR3: TGTGCCAGCAGTCGTAGCGGGGGGGAAGATACGCAGTATTTT. It is translated as CASSRSGGEDTQYF.

This clone was observed a few times. The J gene is TRBJ2-7, the V gene TRBV28; D might be TRBD2 (6 bases). Germline CDR1 MDHEN, CDR2 SYDVKM. This CDR3 has 17 amino acids. Trimming left V 2 bases short and J 2 bases short, with 19 bases between. The CDR3 spells CASSLPGDGYPPYEQYF. The CDR3 DNA reads TGTGCCAGCAGTTTACCGGGAGACGGGTACCCCCCCTACGAGCAGTACTTC.

The chain uses TRBV19 and TRBJ2-1; TRBD2 aligns across 13 bases. Germline CDR1 LNHDA, CDR2 SQIVND (reference sequence). Trimming removed 5 bases from V and 4 bases from J; junction bases left unmatched: 5. The CDR3 covers 16 residues. CDR3 loop: CASSPGTSGTYNEQFF. CDR3 DNA sequence: TGTGCCAGTAGTCCGGGGACTAGCGGGACTTACAATGAGCAGTTCTTC.

This clone was seen more than once but under ten times. The chain carries TRBV29-1 and TRBJ2-7; 9 positions match TRBD1. Germline CDR1 is SQVTM and CDR2 is ANQGSEA. Germline trimming cut 3 bases from V and 5 bases from J; bases unmatched to any gene: 8. CDR3 size: 14 residues. CDR3 bases: TGCAGCGTTGACCTAAACCGGGACAGGGACGAGCAGTACTTC. Amino acid sequence: CSVDLNRDRDEQYF.

This clone has more than one count but fewer than ten. The V and J genes are TRBV9 and TRBJ1-2; no firm D call. The CDR3 contains 12 residues. V shed 7 bases and J shed 4 bases, with 11 bases lying between them. From germline, CDR1 is SGDLS and CDR2 YYNGEE. The CDR3 is CASGRDGYGYTF. The CDR3 nucleotides are TGTGCCAGCGGCAGAGACGGCTATGGCTACACCTTC.

This clone was observed a few times. The chain combines TRBV18 with TRBJ2-1; weak D call: TRBD2 (7 bases). The V gene lost 4 bases and the J gene lost 9 bases, with 16 bases spanning the gap. The CDR3 runs to 14 residues. CDR1 KGHSH and CDR2 LQKENI come from the germline V gene. The CDR3 region has the DNA TGTGCCAGCTCACTTGGCGGGGGCTCGGGTGAGCAGTTCTTC. Protein: CASSLGGGSGEQFF.

This clone came up many times. The chain uses TRBV28 and TRBJ2-7; D might be TRBD1 (7 bases). CDR1 is MDHEN, CDR2 SYDVKM, per germline. V lost 3 bases to trimming and J lost 2 bases, with 11 bases between them. This CDR3 contains 14 residues. The CDR3 region has the DNA TGTGCCAGCAGTTTTCAGGGGGGAACCTACGAGCAGTACTTC. This translates into CASSFQGGTYEQYF. The variable domain in full, with the rest retrieved from reference TRBV28 and TRBJ2-7, is DVKVTQSSRYLVKRTGEKVFLECVQDMDHENMFWYRQDPGLGLRLIYFSYDVKMKEKGDIPEGYSVSREKKERFSLILESASTNQTSMYLCASSFQGGTYEQYFGPGTRLTVT.

This clone was observed many times. The gene calls are TRBV18 and TRBJ2-6; perhaps TRBD1 as D (5 bases). Germline V gene lookup returns CDR1 KGHSH and CDR2 LQKENI. Trimming removed 8 bases at V and 0 bases at J, with 8 bases between. The CDR3 is made up of 14 amino acids. This chain's CDR3 is CASKTDSGANVLTF. The CDR3 nucleotides read TGTGCCAGCAAGACAGACTCTGGGGCCAACGTCCTGACTTTC.

This rearrangement joins TRBV10-1 to TRBJ2-3; possible D gene TRBD2, 6 bases. The CDR3 loop spans 13 amino acids. Germline V lookup: CDR1 WNHNN, CDR2 SYGVQD (reference sequence). The V and J ends lost 6 bases and 4 bases respectively, with 11 bases between them. As DNA, the CDR3 is TGCGCCAGCAGCATGGAGGGCGCAGATACGCAGTATTTT. Its translation is CASSMEGADTQYF.

V usage is TRBV27 and J usage is TRBJ1-1, with no clear D. The V and J ends lost 3 bases and 6 bases respectively, with 17 bases between them. The CDR3 spans 15 residues. The germline V gene encodes CDR1 MNHEY and CDR2 SMNVEV (reference sequence). CDR3 coding DNA: TGTGCCAGCAGTTTTTGGACTACCGCTGGCTCTGAAGCTTTCTTT. As protein: CASSFWTTAGSEAFF.

The V and J genes are TRBV5-6 and TRBJ1-1; TRBD1 might be the D (5 bases). The length of the CDR3 is 13 residues. V gave up 3 bases and J gave up 7 bases, with 13 bases separating them. Germline assignment: CDR1 SGHDT and CDR2 YYEEEE. The CDR3 loop is CASSSQGRYEAFF. CDR3 nucleotides: TGTGCCAGCAGCTCCCAGGGCCGATATGAAGCTTTCTTT.

This chain links TRBV21-1 with TRBJ2-4; TRBD2 was called by the table and not checked on the DNA. TRBV21-1 constitutes a pseudogene. The CDR3 has 14 amino acids. The CDR3 is CASSATSRGNIQYF. Here the CDR3 DNA reads TGTGCCAGCAGCGCGACTAGCCGGGGGAACATTCAGTACTTC.

V is TRBV29-1 and J is TRBJ2-7, with 8 bases lining up with TRBD1. The germline V gene has CDR1 SQVTM and CDR2 ANQGSEA. The CDR3 consists of 13 residues. The V and J ends lost 7 bases and 3 bases, in that order; junction bases with no gene match: 8. The CDR3 reads CSARQGSNYEQYF. The CDR3 DNA follows: TGCAGCGCAAGACAGGGGTCAAACTACGAGCAGTACTTC.

This clone was observed a handful of times. This sequence joins TRBV30 and TRBJ1-3; D not resolved. V was pared by 4 bases and J by 4 bases, with 14 bases between. Per the germline V gene, CDR1 is GTSNPN and CDR2 is SVGIG (reference sequence). The CDR3 spans 14 residues. In DNA form, the CDR3 reads TGTGCCTGGACGGGCCTCCCTGGCGGAAACACCATATATTTT. Its protein product is CAWTGLPGGNTIYF.

The table lists this clone with a few counts. The likely explanation is a read error, given a far larger clone one base away. The V and J genes are TRBV5-5 and TRBJ2-3; D gene uncertain. Germline assignment: CDR1 SGHKS and CDR2 YYEKEE (reference sequence). This CDR3 comprises 12 residues. Deletions cut 2 bases from V and 4 bases from J, with 5 bases between. The DNA for the CDR3 is TGTGCCAGCAGCTTCGAAGCAGATACGCAGTATTTT. It yields the protein CASSFEADTQYF.

V is TRBV6-1 and J is TRBJ2-7; either TRBD1 or TRBD2 may supply D (5 bases each). The V gene's germline CDR1 is MNHNS and CDR2 SASEGT. V lost 7 bases to trimming and J lost 0 bases, with 16 bases between them. The CDR3 length is 15 residues. CDR3 DNA sequence: TGTGCCAGCAATCCTGGGACGGCAAGCTCCTACGAGCAGTACTTC. Its translation: CASNPGTASSYEQYF.

V usage is TRBV6-5 and J usage is TRBJ2-5, with 7 bases aligning to TRBD1. Germline CDR1 and CDR2: MNHEY and SVGAGI. This CDR3 contains 14 residues. The junction had 5 bases not matched to a gene; V was cut back by 5 bases and J by 2 bases. DNA of the CDR3: TGTGCCAGCAGTACGGGGACAGTTCAAGAGACCCAGTACTTC. It encodes CASSTGTVQETQYF.

This clone was detected only a few times. The chain links TRBV5-1 to TRBJ2-1, with 8 bases fitting TRBD2. This CDR3 contains 15 residues. The junction had 10 bases not matched to a gene; V was cut back by 2 bases and J by 9 bases. Germline CDR1 and CDR2: SGHRS and YFSETQ. The CDR3 DNA sequence: TGCGCCAGCAGCTTAGTAAGCGGGGGCCAGGGTGAGCAGTTCTTC. As protein: CASSLVSGGQGEQFF.

This sequence joins TRBV30 and TRBJ2-5; no clear D. The CDR3 length is 12 residues. Per germline, CDR1 GTSNPN and CDR2 SVGIG (reference sequence). V shed 4 bases and J shed 2 bases, with 8 bases lying between them. The CDR3 DNA reads TGTGCCTGGACAGCTTTTCAAGAGACCCAGTACTTC. Its protein product is CAWTAFQETQYF.

This clone was detected a few times. The V call is TRBV4-2, the J call TRBJ1-4; D is perhaps TRBD1 (5 bases). CDR3 length: 18 amino acids. Germline V gene data show CDR1 as LGHNA and CDR2 as YNFKEQ. With 1 base removed from V and 7 bases from J, the gap between germline ends came to 22 bases. CDR3 bases: TGTGCCAGCAGCCAAGCTGGAGGCCAGGGAGGCGGGAGTGAAAAACTGTTTTTT. It specifies CASSQAGGQGGGSEKLFF.

There are a few counts of this clone. The chain carries TRBV18 and TRBJ2-1, with 9 positions matching TRBD1. Germline lookup yields CDR1 KGHSH and CDR2 LQKENI. The length of the CDR3 is 16 residues. Losses at the gene ends were 3 bases for V and 9 bases for J; bases not matched to a gene: 12. The CDR3 sequence: CASSPQGTGSQGEQFF. CDR3 sequence (DNA): TGTGCCAGCTCACCCCAAGGGACAGGGTCGCAAGGTGAGCAGTTCTTC.

This clone has a handful of counts. This chain joins TRBV4-2 and TRBJ1-6; 7 positions match TRBD1. The V segment lost 1 base and the J segment 9 bases; nucleotides outside the gene matches: 3. The CDR3 totals 14 residues. From germline, CDR1 is LGHNA and CDR2 YNFKEQ. This chain's CDR3 is CASSQGQGSSPLHF. The CDR3 nucleotides read TGTGCCAGCAGCCAAGGACAGGGAAGTTCACCCCTCCACTTT.